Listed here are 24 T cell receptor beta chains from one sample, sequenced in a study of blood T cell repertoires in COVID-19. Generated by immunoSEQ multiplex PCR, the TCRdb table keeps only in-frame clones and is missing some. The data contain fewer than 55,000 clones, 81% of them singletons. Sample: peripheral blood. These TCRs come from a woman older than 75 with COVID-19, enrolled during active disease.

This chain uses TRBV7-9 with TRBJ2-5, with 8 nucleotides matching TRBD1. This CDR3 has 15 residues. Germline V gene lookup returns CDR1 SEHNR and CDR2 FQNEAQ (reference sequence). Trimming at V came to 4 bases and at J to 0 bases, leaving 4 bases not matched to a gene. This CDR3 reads CASSSTGADQETQYF. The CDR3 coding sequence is TGTGCCAGCAGCTCGACAGGGGCGGACCAAGAGACCCAGTACTTC.

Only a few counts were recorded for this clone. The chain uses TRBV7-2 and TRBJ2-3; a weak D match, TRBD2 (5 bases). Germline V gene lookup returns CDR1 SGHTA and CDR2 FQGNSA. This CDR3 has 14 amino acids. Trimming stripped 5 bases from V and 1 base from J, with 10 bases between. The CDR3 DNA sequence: TGTGCCAGCAGCCGGACTGTTCGCACAGATACGCAGTATTTT. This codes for CASSRTVRTDTQYF.

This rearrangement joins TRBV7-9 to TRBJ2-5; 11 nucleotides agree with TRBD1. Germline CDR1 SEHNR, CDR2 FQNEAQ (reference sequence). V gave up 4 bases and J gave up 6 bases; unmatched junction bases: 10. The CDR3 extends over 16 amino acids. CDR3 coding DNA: TGTGCCAGCAGCTCCCGAGTAGGGACAGGGGGAAAGACCCAGTACTTC. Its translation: CASSSRVGTGGKTQYF. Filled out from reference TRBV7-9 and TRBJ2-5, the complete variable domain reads DTGVSQNPRHKITKRGQNVTFRCDPISEHNRLYWYRQTLGQGPEFLTYFQNEAQLEKSRLLSDRFSAERPKGSFSTLEIQRTEQGDSAMYLCASSSRVGTGGKTQYFGPGTRLLVL.

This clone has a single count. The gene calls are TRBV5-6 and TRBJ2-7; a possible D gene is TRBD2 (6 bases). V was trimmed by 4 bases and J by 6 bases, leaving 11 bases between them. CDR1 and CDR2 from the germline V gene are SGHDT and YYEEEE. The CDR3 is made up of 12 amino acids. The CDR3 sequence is CASSHHGGEQYF. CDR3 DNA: TGTGCCAGCAGCCATCACGGGGGCGAGCAGTACTTC.

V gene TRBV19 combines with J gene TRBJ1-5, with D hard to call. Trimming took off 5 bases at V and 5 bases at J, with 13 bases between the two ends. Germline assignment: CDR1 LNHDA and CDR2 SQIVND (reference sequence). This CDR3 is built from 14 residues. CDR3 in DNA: TGTGCCAGTAGTGTGGACTTGGGTTATCAGCCCCAGCATTTT. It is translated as CASSVDLGYQPQHF.

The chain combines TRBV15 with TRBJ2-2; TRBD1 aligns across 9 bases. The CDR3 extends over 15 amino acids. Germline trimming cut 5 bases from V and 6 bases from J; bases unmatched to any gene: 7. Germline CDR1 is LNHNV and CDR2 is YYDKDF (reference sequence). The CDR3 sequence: CATSWGQGGSGELFF. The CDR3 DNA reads TGTGCCACCAGCTGGGGACAGGGAGGATCCGGGGAGCTGTTTTTT.

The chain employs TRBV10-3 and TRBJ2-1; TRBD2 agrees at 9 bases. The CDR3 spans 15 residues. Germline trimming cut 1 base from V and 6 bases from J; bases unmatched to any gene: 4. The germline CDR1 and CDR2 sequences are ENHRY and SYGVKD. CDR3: CAISELAGAGNEQFF. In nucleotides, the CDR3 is TGTGCCATCAGTGAGTTAGCGGGAGCCGGCAATGAGCAGTTCTTC.

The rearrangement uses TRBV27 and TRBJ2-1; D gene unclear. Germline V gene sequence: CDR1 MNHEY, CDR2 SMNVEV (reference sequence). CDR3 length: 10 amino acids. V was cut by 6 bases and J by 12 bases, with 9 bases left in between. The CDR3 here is CASSSRVQFF. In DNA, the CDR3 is TGTGCCAGCAGCTCTCGGGTGCAGTTCTTC.

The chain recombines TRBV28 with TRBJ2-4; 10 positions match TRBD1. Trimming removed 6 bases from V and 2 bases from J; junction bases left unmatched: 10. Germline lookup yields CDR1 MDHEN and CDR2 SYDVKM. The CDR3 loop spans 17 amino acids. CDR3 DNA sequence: TGTGCCAGCAGCCCACCGCTGGGACAGGGGACCAAAAACATTCAGTACTTC. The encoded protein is CASSPPLGQGTKNIQYF.

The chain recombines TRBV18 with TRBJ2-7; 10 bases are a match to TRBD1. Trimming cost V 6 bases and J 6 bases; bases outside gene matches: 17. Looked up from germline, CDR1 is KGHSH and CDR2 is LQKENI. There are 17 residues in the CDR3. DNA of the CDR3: TGTGCCAGCTCCCTCCGGGGCCCCGGGACAGGGGATTTCGAGCAGTACTTC. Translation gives CASSLRGPGTGDFEQYF. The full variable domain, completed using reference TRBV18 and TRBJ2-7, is NAGVMQNPRHLVRRRGQEARLRCSPMKGHSHVYWYRQLPEEGLKFMVYLQKENIIDESGMPKERFSAEFPKEGPSILRIQQVVRGDSAAYFCASSLRGPGTGDFEQYFGPGTRLTVT.

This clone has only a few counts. The CDR3 DNA sequence: TGTGCCAGTAGTACGGGACAGACCTACGAGCAGTACTTC. Its translation: CASSTGQTYEQYF. V gene TRBV19 combines with J gene TRBJ2-7; 7 bases align to TRBD1. Trimming took 4 bases from V and 2 from J; bases not matched to a gene: 2. This CDR3 has 13 residues. Germline assignment: CDR1 LNHDA and CDR2 SQIVND (reference sequence).

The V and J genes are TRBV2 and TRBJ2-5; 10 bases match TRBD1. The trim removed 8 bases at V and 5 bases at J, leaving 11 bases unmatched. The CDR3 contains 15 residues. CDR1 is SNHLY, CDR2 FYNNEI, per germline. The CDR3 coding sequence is TGTGCCAGCGGATGGGGACAGGGGATCGGGGAGACCCAGTACTTC. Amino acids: CASGWGQGIGETQYF.

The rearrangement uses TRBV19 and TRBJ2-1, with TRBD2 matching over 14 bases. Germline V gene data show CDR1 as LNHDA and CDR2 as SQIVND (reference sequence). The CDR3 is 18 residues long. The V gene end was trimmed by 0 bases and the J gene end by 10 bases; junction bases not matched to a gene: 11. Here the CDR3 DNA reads TGTGCCAGTAGTATAGATGGTGTTCGGACTAGCGGGAGGACCGAGCAGTTCTTC. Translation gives CASSIDGVRTSGRTEQFF.

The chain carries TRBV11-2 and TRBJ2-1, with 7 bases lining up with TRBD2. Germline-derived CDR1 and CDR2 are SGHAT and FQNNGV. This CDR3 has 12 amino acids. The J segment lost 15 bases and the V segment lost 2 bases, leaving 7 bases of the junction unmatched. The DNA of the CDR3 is TGTGCCAGCAGCTTATCTGCGGGAGCCGGGTTCTTC. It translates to CASSLSAGAGFF.

CDR3 region: CASRLQGTNGYTF. The CDR3 DNA is TGTGCCAGCAGACTACAGGGAACAAATGGCTACACCTTC. The V and J genes are TRBV12-1 and TRBJ1-2; TRBD1 reflects the table's D call only, with no check against the DNA. TRBV12-1 is a pseudogene. The CDR3 runs 13 residues.

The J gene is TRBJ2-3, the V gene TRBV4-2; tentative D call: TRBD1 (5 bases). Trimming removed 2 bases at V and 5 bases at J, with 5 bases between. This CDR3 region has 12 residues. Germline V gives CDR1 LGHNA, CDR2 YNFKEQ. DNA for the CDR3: TGTGCCAGCAGCCAAAGGGGAGATACGCAGTATTTT. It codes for CASSQRGDTQYF.

CDR3 DNA: TGTGCCAGCAGCGCCAGTTTTAGCGGGAGGCCCTACGAGCAGTACTTC. This translates into CASSASFSGRPYEQYF. The chain recombines TRBV9 with TRBJ2-7, with 10 bases matching TRBD2. J gave up 2 bases and V 3 bases, and 8 bases lay outside the gene matches. The germline V gene has CDR1 SGDLS and CDR2 YYNGEE. The CDR3 contains 16 residues.

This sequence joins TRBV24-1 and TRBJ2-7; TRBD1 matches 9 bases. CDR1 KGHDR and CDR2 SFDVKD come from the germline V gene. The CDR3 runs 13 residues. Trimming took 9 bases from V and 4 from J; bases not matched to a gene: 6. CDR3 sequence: CATRSGQGYEQYF. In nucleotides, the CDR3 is TGTGCCACCCGTTCGGGACAGGGTTACGAGCAGTACTTC.

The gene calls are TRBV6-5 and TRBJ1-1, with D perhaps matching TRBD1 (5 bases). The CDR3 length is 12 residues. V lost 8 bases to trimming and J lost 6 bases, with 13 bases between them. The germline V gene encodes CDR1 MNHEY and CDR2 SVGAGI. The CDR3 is CASASGDPEAFF. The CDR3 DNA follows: TGTGCCAGCGCCTCGGGGGACCCTGAAGCTTTCTTT.

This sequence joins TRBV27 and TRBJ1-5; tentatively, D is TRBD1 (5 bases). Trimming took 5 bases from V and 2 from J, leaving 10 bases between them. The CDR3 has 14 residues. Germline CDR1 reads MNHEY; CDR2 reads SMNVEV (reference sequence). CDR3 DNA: TGTGCCAGCAGTCCTGGAGGGGGCAATCAGCCCCAGCATTTT. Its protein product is CASSPGGGNQPQHF.

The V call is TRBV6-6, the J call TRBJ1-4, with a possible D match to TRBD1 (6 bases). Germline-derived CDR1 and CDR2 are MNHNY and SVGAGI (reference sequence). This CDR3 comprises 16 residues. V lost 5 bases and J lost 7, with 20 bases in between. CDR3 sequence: CASSSGQTTTSEKLFF. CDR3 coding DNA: TGTGCCAGCAGTAGTGGACAGACGACGACGAGTGAAAAACTGTTTTTT.

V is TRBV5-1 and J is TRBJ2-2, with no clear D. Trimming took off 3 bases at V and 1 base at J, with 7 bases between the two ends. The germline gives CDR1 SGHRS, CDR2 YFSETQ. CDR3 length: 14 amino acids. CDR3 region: CASSSLMNTGELFF. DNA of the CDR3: TGCGCCAGCAGCTCCCTTATGAACACCGGGGAGCTGTTTTTT.

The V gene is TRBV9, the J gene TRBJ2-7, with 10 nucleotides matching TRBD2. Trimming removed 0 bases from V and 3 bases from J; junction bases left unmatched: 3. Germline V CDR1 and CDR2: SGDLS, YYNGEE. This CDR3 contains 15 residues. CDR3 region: CASSVASGSDYEQYF. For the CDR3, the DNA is TGTGCCAGCAGCGTAGCTAGCGGGAGCGACTACGAGCAGTACTTC.

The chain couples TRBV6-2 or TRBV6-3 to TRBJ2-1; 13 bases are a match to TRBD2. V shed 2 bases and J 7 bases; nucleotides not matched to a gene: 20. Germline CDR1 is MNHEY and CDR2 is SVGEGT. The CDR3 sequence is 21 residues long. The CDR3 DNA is TGTGCCAGCAGTTACCCCGTTGGGCAGCTACTAGCGGGAGGGCCTGGAAATGAGCAGTTCTTC. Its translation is CASSYPVGQLLAGGPGNEQFF.